A selection of T cell receptor beta chains follows, all from one sample in a study of T cell responses to AZD1222 COVID-19 vaccine. The repertoire was sequenced with immunoSEQ multiplex PCR; TCRdb's copy has only in-frame clones and lacks some. The sample has 95,000 to 150,000 clones, around 89% seen once. The source material was peripheral blood, sampled on day 0 of AZD1222 vaccination. The receptors were gathered from an adult in good health. Each CDR3 is given with its conserved first and last residue. Each record gives: CDR3 protein, CDR3 DNA, D gene, J gene, V gene, CDR3 length, clone size. D genes are given only for firm matches. Rows give clone size only sometimes, using once, few, many, or a class for an expanded clone.

CASMRGQQETQYF,TGTGCCAGCATGCGGGGACAACAAGAGACCCAGTACTTC,NA,TRBJ2-5,TRBV6-5,13,NA
CASSEGRQGLTGYTF,TGTGCCAGCAGTGAGGGGAGACAGGGATTGACCGGCTACACCTTC,TRBD1,TRBJ1-2,TRBV6-4,15,NA
CASSSGVGPYGYTF,TGTGCCAGCAGCTCGGGGGTGGGTCCCTATGGCTACACCTTC,NA,TRBJ1-2,TRBV7-2,14,NA
CASSHGTILIGELFF,TGTGCCAGCAGCCACGGGACAATCCTCATCGGGGAGCTGTTTTTT,NA,TRBJ2-2,TRBV11-1,15,NA
CASSSTGAAGELFF,TGTGCCAGCAGCTCCACAGGGGCGGCCGGGGAGCTGTTTTTT,TRBD1,TRBJ2-2,TRBV11-3,14,NA
CSGKRGTGSNEQFF,TGCAGCGGTAAACGCGGGACAGGCTCCAATGAGCAGTTCTTC,TRBD1,TRBJ2-1,TRBV29-1,14,NA
CASSLAAGGNNQPQHF,TGTGCCAGCAGCTTAGCGGCGGGGGGCAATAATCAGCCCCAGCATTTT,NA,TRBJ1-5,TRBV7-2,16,NA
CASSVGFTDTQYF,TGTGCCAGCAGCGTTGGGTTCACAGATACGCAGTATTTT,NA,TRBJ2-3,TRBV7-3,13,NA
CAWSVTDSTEAFF,TGTGCCTGGAGTGTAACAGATAGCACTGAAGCTTTCTTT,NA,TRBJ1-1,TRBV30,13,once
CASSLSRTSGNTIYF,TGTGCCAGCAGCCTATCGCGAACCTCTGGAAACACCATATATTTT,NA,TRBJ1-3,TRBV7-2,15,NA
CASRTGFSYEQYF,TGTGCCAGCAGGACAGGCTTTTCGTACGAGCAGTACTTC,NA,TRBJ2-7,TRBV27,13,NA
CATSDLGGTTQNTEAFF,TGTGCCACCAGTGATTTAGGGGGTACAACTCAGAACACTGAAGCTTTCTTT,NA,TRBJ1-1,TRBV24-1,17,once
CASSPGVYEQYF,TGTGCCAGCTCACCCGGAGTCTACGAGCAGTACTTC,NA,TRBJ2-7,TRBV18,12,once
CASSPPHSYNEQFF,TGTGCCAGCAGCCCCCCCCACTCCTACAATGAGCAGTTCTTC,NA,TRBJ2-1,TRBV3-1/TRBV3-2,14,once
CASSPRADTQYF,TGTGCCAGCAGCCCCCGCGCAGATACGCAGTATTTT,NA,TRBJ2-3,TRBV7-8,12,once
CATSRGNPGANVLTF,TGTGCCACCAGCAGAGGTAACCCTGGGGCCAACGTCCTGACTTTC,NA,TRBJ2-6,TRBV15,15,NA
CASSPWVPVNYGYTF,TGTGCCAGCAGCCCTTGGGTTCCAGTTAACTATGGCTACACCTTC,NA,TRBJ1-2,TRBV5-6,15,once
CAWKTDYYGYTF,TGTGCCTGGAAGACAGACTACTATGGCTACACCTTC,NA,TRBJ1-2,TRBV30,12,few
CSVEAGTSGGTQYF,TGCAGCGTTGAAGCCGGGACTAGCGGTGGGACCCAGTACTTC,TRBD2,TRBJ2-5,TRBV29-1,14,NA
CASSLLGQGSYEQYF,TGTGCCAGCAGCTTATTGGGACAGGGATCCTACGAGCAGTACTTC,TRBD1,TRBJ2-7,TRBV7-6,15,NA
CASPRKRLNTGELFF,TGTGCCAGCCCGAGGAAACGGCTGAACACCGGGGAGCTGTTTTTT,NA,TRBJ2-2,TRBV2,15,NA
CASSLDGNQPQHF,TGTGCCAGCAGCTTAGACGGGAATCAGCCCCAGCATTTT,NA,TRBJ1-5,TRBV7-2,13,NA
CASSQDMALPQHF,TGTGCCAGCAGCCAAGATATGGCTCTGCCCCAGCATTTT,NA,TRBJ1-5,TRBV3-1/TRBV3-2,13,NA
CASSVSSATGELFF,TGTGCCAGCTCCGTATCTAGCGCGACCGGGGAGCTGTTTTTT,NA,TRBJ2-2,TRBV9,14,NA
CASSESLGGTHPKTQYF,TGTGCCAGCAGTGAATCCTTGGGCGGGACCCACCCCAAGACCCAGTACTTC,NA,TRBJ2-5,TRBV6-1,17,NA
CASNSGGSGNTIYF,TGTGCCAGTAACTCGGGAGGTAGTGGAAACACCATATATTTT,NA,TRBJ1-3,TRBV19,14,NA
CAWTPAAEAFF,TGTGCCTGGACCCCGGCCGCCGAAGCTTTCTTT,NA,TRBJ1-1,TRBV30,11,NA
CASSLADREKGEFF,TGTGCCAGCAGCTTGGCCGACAGGGAAAAAGGGGAGTTCTTC,TRBD1,TRBJ2-1,TRBV5-4,14,NA
CATEDQGNGPQHF,TGTGCCACCGAAGATCAGGGAAATGGGCCCCAGCATTTT,NA,TRBJ1-5,TRBV10-3,13,few
CASRPSGGPADTQYF,TGTGCCAGCAGACCTAGCGGGGGGCCGGCAGATACGCAGTATTTT,TRBD2,TRBJ2-3,TRBV4-2,15,NA
CASIPSTGVGQPQHF,TGTGCCAGCATCCCCTCAACAGGGGTGGGTCAGCCCCAGCATTTT,TRBD1,TRBJ1-5,TRBV28,15,NA
CASSLGTSGLTGELFF,TGTGCCAGCAGTTTAGGGACTAGCGGATTGACCGGGGAGCTGTTTTTT,TRBD2,TRBJ2-2,TRBV9,16,NA
CASSPLTGTGADEQYF,TGTGCCAGCAGTCCCCTTACCGGGACAGGGGCGGACGAGCAGTACTTC,TRBD1,TRBJ2-7,TRBV6-6,16,once
CASSQGAVYGYTF,TGCGCCAGCAGCCAGGGGGCGGTCTATGGCTACACCTTC,TRBD1,TRBJ1-2,TRBV5-1,13,NA
CASSADSITRHF,TGTGCCAGCAGCGCGGACAGTATAACAAGACATTTT,NA,TRBJ1-5,TRBV7-2,12,NA
CATWGGASWDEQFF,TGTGCCACCTGGGGGGGCGCTAGCTGGGATGAGCAGTTCTTC,NA,TRBJ2-1,TRBV2,14,NA
CASSALSAGGIETQYF,TGTGCCAGCAGTGCTTTATCGGCGGGCGGCATCGAGACCCAGTACTTC,NA,TRBJ2-5,TRBV2,16,NA
CASSRDRMNTEAFF,TGTGCCAGCAGTCGCGACAGAATGAACACTGAAGCTTTCTTT,NA,TRBJ1-1,TRBV6-5,14,NA
CASSMTGAPDTEAFF,TGTGCCAGCAGCATGACAGGGGCGCCGGACACTGAAGCTTTCTTT,TRBD1,TRBJ1-1,TRBV11-3,15,NA
CASRVGGETQYF,TGTGCCAGCAGGGTAGGAGGGGAGACCCAGTACTTC,NA,TRBJ2-5,TRBV6-5,12,NA
CSASTTGYSYNSPLHF,TGCAGTGCTAGTACCACAGGGTACTCCTATAATTCACCCCTCCACTTT,NA,TRBJ1-6,TRBV20-1,16,NA
CASSYRDRTGGYTF,TGTGCCAGCAGCTACCGGGACAGGACTGGGGGCTACACCTTC,TRBD1,TRBJ1-2,TRBV7-2,14,NA
CASSVVEGGPVF,TGTGCCAGCAGCGTAGTCGAAGGTGGCCCCGTTTTT,NA,TRBJ1-1,TRBV9,12,few
CASSVDSSFRYEQYF,TGTGCCAGCAGCGTGGACAGTTCATTCCGTTACGAGCAGTACTTC,NA,TRBJ2-7,TRBV5-4,15,once
CASSTGHNQPQHF,TGTGCCAGTAGCACAGGGCACAATCAGCCCCAGCATTTT,NA,TRBJ1-5,TRBV19,13,NA
CSVDGQGAYEQYF,TGCAGCGTTGACGGACAGGGGGCCTACGAGCAGTACTTC,TRBD1,TRBJ2-7,TRBV29-1,13,NA
CASSRRPSQGRNSPLHF,TGTGCCAGCAGCAGACGCCCCTCGCAGGGAAGGAATTCACCCCTCCACTTT,NA,TRBJ1-6,TRBV9,17,NA
CASRQEVEQFF,TGTGCCAGCAGGCAGGAGGTTGAGCAGTTCTTC,NA,TRBJ2-1,TRBV2,11,NA
CASSPTGPETQYF,TGTGCCAGCAGTCCCACAGGGCCTGAGACCCAGTACTTC,NA,TRBJ2-5,TRBV28,13,NA
CASSQWGGSYNEQFF,TGTGCCAGCAGCCAATGGGGTGGCTCCTACAATGAGCAGTTCTTC,NA,TRBJ2-1,TRBV7-3,15,NA
CAWEGDRNTEAFF,TGTGCCTGGGAAGGGGACAGGAACACTGAAGCTTTCTTT,TRBD1,TRBJ1-1,TRBV30,13,NA
CASSTRSASEQYF,TGTGCCAGTAGCACTCGGTCGGCGAGTGAGCAGTACTTC,NA,TRBJ2-7,TRBV19,13,once
CASSQSLFMRYGYTF,TGCGCCAGCAGTCAATCGCTCTTCATGCGCTATGGCTACACCTTC,NA,TRBJ1-2,TRBV23-1,15,NA
CAPPGGETQYF,TGTGCCCCCCCGGGCGGTGAGACCCAGTACTTC,NA,TRBJ2-5,TRBV21-1,11,once
CASSSMAGEQYF,TGTGCCAGCAGTTCAATGGCCGGCGAGCAGTACTTC,NA,TRBJ2-7,TRBV28,12,NA
CAWRLPSSSGANVLTF,TGTGCCTGGCGACTCCCTTCAAGCTCTGGGGCCAACGTCCTGACTTTC,NA,TRBJ2-6,TRBV30,16,once
CASSSRGDGYTF,TGTGCCAGCAGTTCCAGGGGAGATGGCTACACCTTC,NA,TRBJ1-2,TRBV6-5,12,NA